The TCR beta chain described here comes from a study of molecular identifiers for immune sequencing clone quantification. Study details: Five portions were made in replicates from RNA of roughly 18,000 or 92,000 naive CD8 cells, and four underwent sequencing.

MiXCR, applied by TCRdb to the PCR reads, yields one record per CDR3 protein. The sample consists of about 8,300 distinct CDR3 sequences, roughly a third of them appearing once. Details on this clonotype: Its specificity is unknown.

As CD8+CD4-CCR7+CD45RA+ cells, naive CD8 T cells were sorted. Germline loops: CDR1 MDHEN, CDR2 SYDVKM. Trimming shortened V by 3 bases and J by 6 bases, and 2 bases separated the two germline ends. This CDR3 region has 11 residues. Study results and limitations: Whereas clones above 20 RNA copies held under 1% of naive-cell molecules, they held over 97% of effector molecules.

Sequences were obtained from naive CD8+ T cells from blood, with Jurkat cell RNA spiked in. Regarding subset: FACS-sorted CD8+CD4-CCR7+CD45RA+ naive T cells. This clonotype was obtained from a human donor in good health. Some libraries in this study had Jurkat cell RNA spiked in. This sequence joins TRBV28 and TRBJ2-2; D unclear. CDR3 nucleotides: TGTGCCAGCAGTTTCGCCGGGGAGCTGTTTTTT. This gives the protein CASSFAGELFF.